The 7 T cell receptor beta chains in this list originate from one sample, sequenced in a study of naive and memory T cell subsets. The beta constant-region primer was an equimolar mix of two oligonucleotides covering TRBC1 and TRBC2. Nested alpha and beta constant-region primers with the SP2 primer drove four PCR rounds on ligated cDNA. From the UMI-ligation and nested PCR reads, TCRdb called clonotypes with MiXCR, one entry per CDR3 protein. The table lists about 140,000 distinct CDR3 sequences, approximately 21% of them singletons. Study findings and constraints: A few larger clonotypes appeared in naive repertoires, especially CD8, possibly memory cells re-expressing CD45RA.

Which antigens these TCRs recognize remains unknown. The sequenced material came from naive CD8+ T cells from blood. These receptor sequences come from a human donor in good health.

This clonotype turned up a few times. The chain carries TRBV14 and TRBJ2-7; TRBD1 matches at 10 bases. Germline lookup yields CDR1 SGHDN and CDR2 FVKESK. The CDR3 spans 15 residues. The V segment lost 8 bases and the J segment 3 bases; nucleotides outside the gene matches: 10. CDR3 sequence reads: CASAPGQGLFYEQYF. CDR3 sequence (DNA): TGTGCCAGCGCGCCGGGACAGGGGCTGTTCTACGAGCAGTACTTC. Full variable domain (remainder filled in from reference TRBV14 and TRBJ2-7): EAGVTQFPSHSVIEKGQTVTLRCDPISGHDNLYWYRRVMGKEIKFLLHFVKESKQDESGMPNNRFLAERTGGTYSTLKVQPAELEDSGVYFCASAPGQGLFYEQYFGPGTRLTVT.

V is TRBV30 and J is TRBJ2-1; 7 bases fit TRBD2. This CDR3 has 15 residues. The V and J ends lost 0 bases and 9 bases, in that order; junction bases with no gene match: 11. Germline loops: CDR1 GTSNPN, CDR2 SVGIG (reference sequence). CDR3 residues: CAWSVWAGVGGEQFF. In DNA, the CDR3 is TGTGCCTGGAGTGTATGGGCGGGAGTGGGTGGTGAGCAGTTCTTC. The variable domain in full, with the rest retrieved from reference TRBV30 and TRBJ2-1, is SQTIHQWPATLVQPVGSPLSLECTVEGTSNPNLYWYRQAAGRGLQLLFYSVGIGQISSEVPQNLSASRPQDRQFILSSKKLLLSDSGFYLCAWSVWAGVGGEQFFGPGTRLTVL.

This clonotype came up a few times. This chain uses TRBV7-9 with TRBJ2-2; 7 positions agree with TRBD1. Trimming at V came to 0 bases and at J to 4 bases, leaving 5 bases not matched to a gene. Per the germline V gene, CDR1 is SEHNR and CDR2 is FQNEAQ (reference sequence). This CDR3 has 16 residues. CDR3 in amino acids: CASSLASTGFTGELFF. DNA of the CDR3: TGTGCCAGCAGCTTAGCTTCGACAGGGTTCACCGGGGAGCTGTTTTTT.

This clonotype was detected a few times. J is TRBJ2-7 and V is TRBV24-1; perhaps TRBD1 as D (5 bases). This CDR3 contains 15 residues. Germline CDR1 KGHDR, CDR2 SFDVKD. Trimming pared 4 bases from V and 2 bases from J, leaving 14 bases between. In nucleotides, the CDR3 is TGTGCCACCAGTGAAGCACAGGACGGAGCCTACGAGCAGTACTTC. This gives the protein CATSEAQDGAYEQYF.

The chain couples TRBV5-6 to TRBJ2-1; D ambiguous. V was trimmed by 4 bases and J by 8 bases, leaving 19 bases between them. CDR3 length equals 15 residues. CDR1 and CDR2 (germline): SGHDT, YYEEEE. CDR3: CASSPGLFPAHEQFF. CDR3 bases: TGTGCCAGCAGCCCGGGTTTGTTCCCAGCTCATGAGCAGTTCTTC.

The chain combines TRBV19 with TRBJ2-7; D gene uncertain. This CDR3 is built from 13 residues. Germline CDR1 reads LNHDA; CDR2 reads SQIVND (reference sequence). V lost 4 bases to trimming and J lost 5 bases, with 12 bases between them. This CDR3 reads CASSRAPVDEQYF. In nucleotides, the CDR3 is TGTGCCAGTAGTAGGGCGCCGGTCGACGAGCAGTACTTC.

The chain employs TRBV27 and TRBJ2-7, with 10 bases that match TRBD2. The CDR3 runs 12 residues. V shed 7 bases, J shed 6 bases, and the junction held 3 bases outside the gene matches. The V gene's germline CDR1 is MNHEY and CDR2 SMNVEV (reference sequence). Here the CDR3 DNA reads TGTGCCAGCAAGAGCGGGAGGGGCGAGCAGTACTTC. Its protein is CASKSGRGEQYF.